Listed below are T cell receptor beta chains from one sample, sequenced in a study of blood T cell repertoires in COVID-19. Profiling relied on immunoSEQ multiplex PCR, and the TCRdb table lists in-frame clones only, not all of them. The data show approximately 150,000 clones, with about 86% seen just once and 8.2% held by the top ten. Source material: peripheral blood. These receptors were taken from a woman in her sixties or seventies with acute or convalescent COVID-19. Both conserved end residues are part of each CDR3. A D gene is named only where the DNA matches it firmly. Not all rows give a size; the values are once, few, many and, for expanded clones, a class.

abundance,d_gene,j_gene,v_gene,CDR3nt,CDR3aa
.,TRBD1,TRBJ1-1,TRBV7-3,TGTGCCAGCAGAAAGGGTGGACAGGAGTCGAACACTGAAGCTTTCTTT,CASRKGGQESNTEAFF
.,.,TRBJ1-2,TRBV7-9,TGTGCCAGCAGCTTAGAAAGGGGGATAACACATGGCTACACCTTC,CASSLERGITHGYTF
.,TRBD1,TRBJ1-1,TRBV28,TGTGCCAGCAGTTTAGGGGACAGGGGGCGCAGGTCTGAAGCTTTCTTT,CASSLGDRGRRSEAFF
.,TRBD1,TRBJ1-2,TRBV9,TGTGCCAGCAGCTACCGGGACAGCAACTATGGCTACACCTTC,CASSYRDSNYGYTF
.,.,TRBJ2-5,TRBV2,TGTGCCAGCAGTGGTGGGCGGAGGGAGACCCAGTACTTC,CASSGGRRETQYF
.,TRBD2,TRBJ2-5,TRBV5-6,TGTGCCAGCAGGGGGAGACTAGCGGGGCAGGGCGAGACCCAGTACTTC,CASRGRLAGQGETQYF
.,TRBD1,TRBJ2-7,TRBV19,TGTGCCAGTAGTCCCAGGACAGGGGTTAACGAGCAGTACTTC,CASSPRTGVNEQYF
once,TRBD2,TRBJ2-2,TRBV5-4,TGTGCCAGCAGCTTCCGAATTAGCGGGGTTGGCGGGGAGCTGTTTTTT,CASSFRISGVGGELFF
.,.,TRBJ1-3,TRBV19,TGTGCCAGTAGTATAGGACCGGCGGGCGACACCATATATTTT,CASSIGPAGDTIYF
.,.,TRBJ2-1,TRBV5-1,TGCGCCAGCAGCTTCGGGTTTAGCGGTTCTCTCGCCTACAATGAGCAGTTCTTC,CASSFGFSGSLAYNEQFF
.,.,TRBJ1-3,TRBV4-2,TGTGCCAGCAGCCTCGGTCTCTCCTCTGGAAACACCATATATTTT,CASSLGLSSGNTIYF
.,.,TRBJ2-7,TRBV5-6,TGTGCCAGCAGGAGACAGGCCTTGTCAGCCTACGAGCAGTACTTC,CASRRQALSAYEQYF
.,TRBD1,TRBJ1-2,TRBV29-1,TGCAGCGCCCGGACAGGGAGGAACTATGGCTACACCTTC,CSARTGRNYGYTF
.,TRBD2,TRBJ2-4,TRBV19,TGTGCCAGTAGTATAGGACTAAAAGCGGGGGGCCAACTAGCCAAAAACATTCAGTACTTC,CASSIGLKAGGQLAKNIQYF
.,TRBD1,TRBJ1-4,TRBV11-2,TGTGCCAGCAGCTGGGGACAGGGGGGGTCTAGACTGTTTTTT,CASSWGQGGSRLFF
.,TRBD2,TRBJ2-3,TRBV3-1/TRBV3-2,TGTGCCAGCAGCCAGGGGCCGGGACTAAACACAGATACGCAGTATTTT,CASSQGPGLNTDTQYF
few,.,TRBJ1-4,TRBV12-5,TGTGCTAGTGGCTACCGGCGGGGGGCCCTTACAACTAATGAAAAACTGTTTTTT,CASGYRRGALTTNEKLFF
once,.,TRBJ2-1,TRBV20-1,TGCAGTGCTAGAGTAAATGAGCAGTTCTTC,CSARVNEQFF
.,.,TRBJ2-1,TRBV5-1,TGCGCCAGCAGCCGAACTCTTCGTACTACTCCTTACAATGAGCAGTTCTTC,CASSRTLRTTPYNEQFF
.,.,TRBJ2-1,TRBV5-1,TGCGCCAGCAGCCCAATTTCCGGGATAAACGCCAATGAGCAGTTCTTC,CASSPISGINANEQFF
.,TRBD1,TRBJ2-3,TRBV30,TGTGCCTGGAGTCCGGGACAGGGCGGCTGGAGCACAGATACGCAGTATTTT,CAWSPGQGGWSTDTQYF
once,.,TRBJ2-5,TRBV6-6,TGTGCCAGCAGTTATGGAGGGGAAGAGACCCAGTACTTC,CASSYGGEETQYF
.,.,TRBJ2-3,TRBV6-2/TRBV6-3,TGTGCCAGCAGTTACGGGGCCCACACAGATACGCAGTATTTT,CASSYGAHTDTQYF
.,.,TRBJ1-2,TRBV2,TGTGCCAGCAGTGAATTCTCGGAGTTCGGCTACACCTTC,CASSEFSEFGYTF
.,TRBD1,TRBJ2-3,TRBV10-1,TGCGCCAGCAGCCTCGGACAGGGCAGCCCAGATCGGTTATCGGGTACAGATACGCAGTATTTT,CASSLGQGSPDRLSGTDTQYF
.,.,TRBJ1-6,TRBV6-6,TGTGCCAGCAGGGGAGCAGTAAGTTCACCCCTCCACTTT,CASRGAVSSPLHF
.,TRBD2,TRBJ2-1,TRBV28,TGTGCCAGCAGACTAGCGGCGTACAATGAGCAGTTCTTC,CASRLAAYNEQFF
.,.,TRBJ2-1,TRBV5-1,TGCGCCAGCAGCCTCAACCCTAAAGAGGATGAGCAGTTCTTC,CASSLNPKEDEQFF
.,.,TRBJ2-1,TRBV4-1,TGCGCCAGCAGCCAAGAATGGCTAGCGTCCTACAATGAGCAGTTCTTC,CASSQEWLASYNEQFF
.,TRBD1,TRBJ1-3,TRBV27,TGTGCCAGCAGTCCCACCGGGACAGGAGCTCCCGACACCATATATTTT,CASSPTGTGAPDTIYF
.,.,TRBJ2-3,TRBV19,TGTGCCAGCGCGGGGGACACTTCGACGCAGTATTTT,CASAGDTSTQYF
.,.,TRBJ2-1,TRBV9,TGTGCCAGCAGCCTAGGTAGTAGTTCGAAGGAGGGGTTGGGCAATGAGCAGTTCTTC,CASSLGSSSKEGLGNEQFF
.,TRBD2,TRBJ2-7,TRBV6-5,TGTGCCAGCAGTTACGGCCGGACTAGCGACAGGTACTTC,CASSYGRTSDRYF
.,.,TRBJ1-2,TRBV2,TGTGCCAGCAGTGAATATGGGCAGAGACGGTCGCTACCGCCGGGCTACACCTTC,CASSEYGQRRSLPPGYTF
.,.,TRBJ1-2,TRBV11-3,TGTGCCAGCAGCCGCACGGCGGTGAACTATGGCTACACCTTC,CASSRTAVNYGYTF
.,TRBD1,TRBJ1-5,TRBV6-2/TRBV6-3,TGTGCCAGCAGTTACCCCTTCACAGGGGGCGGCAATCAGCCCCAGCATTTT,CASSYPFTGGGNQPQHF
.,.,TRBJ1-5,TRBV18,TGTGCCAGCTCACCCTCAGGGTCTCATCAGCCCCAGCATTTT,CASSPSGSHQPQHF
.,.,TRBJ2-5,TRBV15,TGTGCCACCAGCAGAGATCACAGACAAGAGACCCAGTACTTC,CATSRDHRQETQYF
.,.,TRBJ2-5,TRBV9,TGTGCCAGCAGCCTCCGCGAAGAGACCCAGTACTTC,CASSLREETQYF
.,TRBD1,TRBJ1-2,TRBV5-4,TGTGCCAGCAGCCCTACAGGGGGCGATGGCTACACCTTC,CASSPTGGDGYTF
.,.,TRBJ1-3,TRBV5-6,TGTGCCAGCAGCTTGGTCCAGCGTTCCGGAAACACCATATATTTT,CASSLVQRSGNTIYF
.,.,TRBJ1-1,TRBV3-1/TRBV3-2,TGTGCCAGCAGCCTCTCAACAGGGTTTATGGAAGCTTTCTTT,CASSLSTGFMEAFF
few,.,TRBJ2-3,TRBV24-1,TGTGCCACCAGTGATTCCTGGTCCGGGACTTACACAGATACGCAGTATTTT,CATSDSWSGTYTDTQYF
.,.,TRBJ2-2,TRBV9,TGTGCCAGCAGCGAACAGGCGGAAACCGGGGAGCTGTTTTTT,CASSEQAETGELFF
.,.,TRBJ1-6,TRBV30,TGTGCCTGGAGCGTGACATCCTATAATTCACCCCTCCACTTT,CAWSVTSYNSPLHF